These 14 T cell receptor beta chains were all obtained from the same sample, sequenced in a study of early T cells in non-severe SARS-CoV-2 infection. TCRdb reanalysed the 5' RACE reads using MiXCR and keeps one entry per CDR3 protein. The sample has roughly 93,000 distinct CDR3 sequences, approximately 10% seen once. Sequenced sample: whole blood. The receptors stem from an adult who was a healthcare worker with PCR-confirmed SARS-CoV-2 infection or an uninfected control (not recorded which).

V and J are TRBV6-2 or TRBV6-3 and TRBJ2-7, with 10 bases that match TRBD2. The trim removed 5 bases at V and 6 bases at J, leaving 10 bases unmatched. From germline, CDR1 is MNHEY and CDR2 SVGEGT. This CDR3 region has 15 residues. For the CDR3, the DNA is TGTGCCAGCAGTCGCCTTCTAGCGGGAGCCAGCGAGCAGTACTTC. It translates to CASSRLLAGASEQYF.

The V call is TRBV3-1, the J call TRBJ1-4, with 7 bases that match TRBD1. Germline V gene sequence: CDR1 LGHDT, CDR2 YNNKEL (reference sequence). The CDR3 is 17 residues long. Trimming removed 8 bases from V and 0 bases from J; junction bases left unmatched: 12. CDR3 protein: CASGQALRTATNEKLFF. In DNA, the CDR3 is TGTGCCAGCGGACAGGCCTTGAGGACGGCAACTAATGAAAAACTGTTTTTT.

This clonotype has ten or more counts. CDR3 region: CASSRTGHLYTGELFF. DNA of the CDR3: TGTGCCAGCAGCAGAACGGGACACTTGTACACCGGGGAGCTGTTTTTT. This chain joins TRBV21-1 and TRBJ2-2; the table's D call, TRBD1, was not checked against the DNA. TRBV21-1 counts as a pseudogene. The CDR3 is made up of 16 amino acids.

The genes are TRBV28 and TRBJ2-3, with D uncertain. Trimming removed 1 base from V and 8 bases from J, with 22 bases in between. The CDR3 contains 17 residues. CDR1 MDHEN and CDR2 SYDVKM come from the germline V gene. CDR3 region: CASSLSAGNRLGSTQYF. DNA of the CDR3: TGTGCCAGCAGTTTATCCGCCGGAAACCGCCTCGGCAGTACGCAGTATTTT.

This clonotype has at least ten counts. The CDR3 here is CASRMTRYGYTF. The CDR3 DNA reads as TGTGCCAGTAGGATGACTCGCTATGGCTACACCTTC. The chain links TRBV19 to TRBJ1-2; D not certain. With 6 bases removed from V and 4 bases from J, the gap between germline ends came to 9 bases. Germline V gene data show CDR1 as LNHDA and CDR2 as SQIVND (reference sequence). The CDR3 runs 12 residues. The full variable domain, rest sourced from reference TRBV19 and TRBJ1-2, is DGGITQSPKYLFRKEGQNVTLSCEQNLNHDAMYWYRQDPGQGLRLIYYSQIVNDFQKGDIAEGYSVSREKKESFPLTVTSAQKNPTAFYLCASRMTRYGYTFGSGTRLTVV.

This clonotype was seen a few times. The J gene is TRBJ2-7, the V gene TRBV15, with a weak D call TRBD1 (5 bases). Germline assignment: CDR1 LNHNV and CDR2 YYDKDF (reference sequence). Trimming left V 4 bases short and J 1 base short, with 14 bases between. The CDR3 contains 15 residues. The CDR3 spells CATSMTLTGSYEQYF. The CDR3, as DNA: TGTGCCACCAGCATGACCCTTACAGGATCCTACGAGCAGTACTTC.

At least ten counts were recorded for this clonotype. V usage is TRBV11-2 and J usage is TRBJ2-5, with TRBD2 matching 10 bases. The trim removed 3 bases at V and 0 bases at J, leaving 1 base unmatched. CDR1 and CDR2 from the germline V gene are SGHAT and FQNNGV. This CDR3 region has 15 residues. CDR3 sequence (DNA): TGTGCCAGCAGCTTCGGACTAGCGGACCAAGAGACCCAGTACTTC. The encoded protein is CASSFGLADQETQYF.

V gene TRBV29-1 combines with J gene TRBJ2-2, with D unresolved. Germline V gene data show CDR1 as SQVTM and CDR2 as ANQGSEA. V gave up 5 bases and J gave up 0 bases, with 10 bases separating them. The CDR3 is 14 residues long. The chain's CDR3 is CSVRAGANTGELFF. The CDR3 nucleotides are TGCAGCGTTCGGGCAGGAGCGAACACCGGGGAGCTGTTTTTT.

The chain employs TRBV20-1 and TRBJ1-2; no clear D gene. V was trimmed by 0 bases and J by 8 bases, leaving 7 bases between them. This CDR3 is 11 amino acids long. Germline V lookup: CDR1 DFQATT, CDR2 SNEGSKA (reference sequence). CDR3 amino acids: CSARDPSGYTF. The DNA of the CDR3 is TGCAGTGCTAGAGATCCCTCCGGCTACACCTTC.

The chain has TRBV30 and TRBJ1-1; D is undetermined. Germline CDR1 is GTSNPN and CDR2 is SVGIG (reference sequence). CDR3 size: 12 residues. V was cut by 0 bases and J by 8 bases, with 10 bases left in between. The CDR3 here is CAWSVGGIEAFF. The CDR3 nucleotides read TGTGCCTGGAGTGTAGGCGGTATCGAAGCTTTCTTT.

This clonotype was counted only a few times. The chain has TRBV28 and TRBJ2-5, with 8 bases that match TRBD1. The CDR3 contains 15 residues. The junction had 13 bases not matched to a gene; V was cut back by 6 bases and J by 7 bases. Germline V gene sequence: CDR1 MDHEN, CDR2 SYDVKM. CDR3 protein: CASRRASQGAGTQYF. The DNA of the CDR3 is TGTGCCAGCAGGCGGGCCTCCCAGGGGGCAGGGACCCAGTACTTC.

Ten or more counts support this clonotype. The chain links TRBV12-3 or TRBV12-4 to TRBJ1-1, with no clear D. The CDR3 length is 12 residues. V dropped 4 bases and J dropped 1 base, with 4 bases sitting between them. CDR3 in DNA: TGTGCCAGCAGTTACGGGAACACTGAAGCTTTCTTT. Its translation: CASSYGNTEAFF.

This rearrangement joins TRBV29-1 to TRBJ2-7, with 9 bases fitting TRBD1. This CDR3 has 12 amino acids. Trimming took 6 bases from V and 5 from J; bases not matched to a gene: 5. The germline V gene has CDR1 SQVTM and CDR2 ANQGSEA. CDR3 sequence reads: CSVGTGRNEQYF. In DNA form, the CDR3 reads TGCAGCGTCGGGACAGGGCGGAACGAGCAGTACTTC.

This clonotype occurred a few times. This chain joins TRBV5-1 and TRBJ2-3; D perhaps matches TRBD1 (5 bases). V lost 3 bases, J lost 1 base, and 15 bases lay in between. This CDR3 comprises 16 residues. The V gene's germline CDR1 is SGHRS and CDR2 YFSETQ. For the CDR3, the DNA is TGCGCCAGCAGCTCCCGATCAGGGTTTGGCACAGATACGCAGTATTTT. Translation gives CASSSRSGFGTDTQYF.